Below, 26 T cell receptor beta chains from the same sample are listed, as sequenced in a study of T cell responses to AZD1222 COVID-19 vaccine. This table comes from immunoSEQ multiplex PCR, and its TCRdb copy is limited to in-frame clones, with some not included. The table shows about 100,000 clones, with more than 70% occurring only once. The specimen was peripheral blood, collected on day 0 of AZD1222 vaccination. All receptors derive from an adult in good health.

The gene calls are TRBV5-4 and TRBJ1-2, with a weak D call TRBD1 (5 bases). V shed 4 bases and J shed 4 bases, with 8 bases lying between them. Germline CDR1 SGHNT, CDR2 YYREEE (reference sequence). The CDR3 has 12 residues. Here the CDR3 reads CASSQDTYGYTF. CDR3 DNA sequence: TGTGCCAGCAGCCAGGACACCTATGGCTACACCTTC.

This rearrangement joins TRBV7-9 to TRBJ2-1; 8 nucleotides agree with TRBD2. The V gene end was trimmed by 5 bases and the J gene end by 4 bases; junction bases not matched to a gene: 10. Germline assignment: CDR1 SEHNR and CDR2 FQNEAQ (reference sequence). The CDR3 extends over 16 amino acids. The DNA for the CDR3 is TGTGCCAGCAGCGCACCGTTACTAGCGGAATACAATGAGCAGTTCTTC. It codes for CASSAPLLAEYNEQFF.

The chain employs TRBV5-5 and TRBJ1-2; D unclear. Per germline, CDR1 SGHKS and CDR2 YYEKEE (reference sequence). The CDR3 is 12 residues long. V was clipped by 0 bases and J by 6 bases, with 6 bases between them. CDR3 bases: TGTGCCAGCAGCTTGGCCGGGGATGGCTACACCTTC. It yields the protein CASSLAGDGYTF.

The chain combines TRBV6-5 with TRBJ2-1; 8 bases map to TRBD1. The junction had 2 bases not matched to a gene; V was cut back by 6 bases and J by 4 bases. Germline-derived CDR1 and CDR2 are MNHEY and SVGAGI. The CDR3 is made up of 13 amino acids. The CDR3 here is CASRRQGYNEQFF. The CDR3 DNA reads TGTGCCAGCAGAAGACAGGGGTACAATGAGCAGTTCTTC.

The V gene is TRBV11-2, the J gene TRBJ1-1; D ambiguous. The germline V gene encodes CDR1 SGHAT and CDR2 FQNNGV. Trimming took off 1 base at V and 2 bases at J, with 14 bases between the two ends. This CDR3 has 16 residues. This CDR3 is CASSLVGNTFNTEAFF. The CDR3 region has the DNA TGTGCCAGCAGCTTAGTTGGTAACACCTTTAACACTGAAGCTTTCTTT.

The chain uses TRBV4-1 and TRBJ1-3, with 7 bases lining up with TRBD1. The CDR3 extends over 16 amino acids. CDR1 MGHRA and CDR2 YSYEKL come from the germline V gene. Trimming took 5 bases from V and 3 from J; bases not matched to a gene: 10. CDR3: CASSTRTGLSGNTIYF. CDR3 nucleotides: TGCGCCAGCAGCACCCGGACAGGATTAAGTGGAAACACCATATATTTT.

The chain uses TRBV5-4 and TRBJ2-2, with 10 bases that match TRBD2. Germline CDR1 is SGHNT and CDR2 is YYREEE (reference sequence). V shed 4 bases and J 1 base; nucleotides not matched to a gene: 4. The length of the CDR3 is 16 residues. CDR3: CASSPSGGLNTGELFF. CDR3 DNA sequence: TGTGCCAGCAGCCCTAGCGGGGGACTGAACACCGGGGAGCTGTTTTTT. The whole variable domain, filled in from reference TRBV5-4 and TRBJ2-2, reads ETGVTQSPTHLIKTRGQQVTLRCSSQSGHNTVSWYQQALGQGPQFIFQYYREEENGRGNFPPRFSGLQFPNYSSELNVNALELDDSALYLCASSPSGGLNTGELFFGEGSRLTVL.

The V call is TRBV7-3, the J call TRBJ1-2; a weak D match, TRBD1 (5 bases). Deletions cut 3 bases from V and 6 bases from J, with 11 bases between. The CDR3 loop spans 13 amino acids. Germline CDR1 and CDR2: SGHTA and FQGTGA. The CDR3 sequence: CASSLQPGNGYTF. DNA of the CDR3: TGTGCCAGCAGCTTGCAGCCAGGGAATGGCTACACCTTC. Full variable domain (rest looked up from reference TRBV7-3 and TRBJ1-2): GAGVSQTPSNKVTEKGKYVELRCDPISGHTALYWYRQSLGQGPEFLIYFQGTGAADDSGLPNDRFFAVRPEGSVSTLKIQRTERGDSAVYLCASSLQPGNGYTFGSGTRLTVV.

V gene TRBV19 combines with J gene TRBJ2-7; 8 nucleotides line up with TRBD1. Germline assignment: CDR1 LNHDA and CDR2 SQIVND (reference sequence). Unmatched junction bases numbered 3, after V lost 5 bases and J lost 6 bases. There are 12 residues in the CDR3. The DNA for the CDR3 is TGTGCCAGTAGTCCAGGGGGCCGCGAGCAGTACTTC. Protein product: CASSPGGREQYF.

A note on this clone: The junction departs from the called germline gene at one end, perhaps through a read error. The chain has TRBV6-1 and TRBJ1-2, with D perhaps TRBD1 (6 bases). The CDR3 covers 13 residues. The germline CDR1 and CDR2 sequences are MNHNS and SASEGT. The CDR3 bases are TGTGCCAGCACTGAATGGGGGGCCTATGGCTACACCTTC. Residues: CASTEWGAYGYTF.

This clone was observed a few times. This chain uses TRBV4-1 with TRBJ2-2; D might be TRBD2 (5 bases). The CDR3 runs 15 residues. The germline V gene has CDR1 MGHRA and CDR2 YSYEKL. V lost 7 bases to trimming and J lost 5 bases, with 17 bases between them. The DNA for the CDR3 is TGCGCCAGCAATTCCGGCCTAGCCTCTACCGGGGAGCTGTTTTTT. Its protein is CASNSGLASTGELFF.

The chain uses TRBV25-1 and TRBJ1-6, with a weak D call TRBD1 (5 bases). Between the trimmed V and J ends, which lost 3 bases and 10 bases, there was a span of 10 bases. The germline V gene has CDR1 MGHDK and CDR2 SYGVNS. The CDR3 has 13 amino acids. Here the CDR3 DNA reads TGTGCCAGCAGTGACAGGGCTGAATCACCCCTCCACTTT. Its protein is CASSDRAESPLHF.

The genes are TRBV5-1 and TRBJ2-1; D unresolved. V lost 2 bases and J lost 2, with 2 bases in between. CDR3 length: 12 amino acids. The germline CDR1 and CDR2 sequences are SGHRS and YFSETQ. In nucleotides, the CDR3 is TGCGCCAGCAGCTTTACCTACAATGAGCAGTTCTTC. This codes for CASSFTYNEQFF.

The chain links TRBV6-5 to TRBJ1-4, with 8 bases that match TRBD1. Germline lookup yields CDR1 MNHEY and CDR2 SVGAGI. The ends lost 6 bases at V and 3 bases at J; junction bases unmatched: 6. The CDR3 runs to 15 residues. The CDR3 DNA reads as TGTGCCAGCAGACACGACAGGGGAGCTAATGAAAAACTGTTTTTT. It is translated as CASRHDRGANEKLFF.

This rearrangement joins TRBV5-1 to TRBJ2-5; 10 bases match TRBD2. CDR1 and CDR2 (germline): SGHRS, YFSETQ. This CDR3 contains 18 residues. V dropped 3 bases and J dropped 1; count of bases not matched to a gene: 12. CDR3 protein: CASSYSPGTSEGQETQYF. In nucleotides, the CDR3 is TGCGCCAGCAGCTATTCGCCCGGGACTAGCGAGGGCCAAGAGACCCAGTACTTC.

The chain couples TRBV5-1 to TRBJ1-3; D remains ambiguous. The CDR3 is 13 residues long. Trimming pared 3 bases from V and 4 bases from J, leaving 8 bases between. Germline values: CDR1 SGHRS, CDR2 YFSETQ. The CDR3 region has the DNA TGCGCCAGCAGCTCTTTCGAAGGAAACACCATATATTTT. Protein: CASSSFEGNTIYF.

The rearrangement uses TRBV5-6 and TRBJ1-1; D is uncertain. Trimming took off 0 bases at V and 1 base at J, with 10 bases between the two ends. CDR1 is SGHDT and CDR2 is YYEEEE in the germline V gene. The CDR3 spans 15 residues. CDR3 sequence reads: CASSLAVSWNTEAFF. CDR3 coding DNA: TGTGCCAGCAGCTTGGCCGTCAGTTGGAACACTGAAGCTTTCTTT.

The chain has TRBV9 and TRBJ1-1, with D perhaps TRBD1 (5 bases). The V gene lost 4 bases and the J gene lost 1 base, with 8 bases spanning the gap. The CDR3 totals 13 residues. Germline loops: CDR1 SGDLS, CDR2 YYNGEE. The CDR3 DNA follows: TGTGCCAGCAGCCCGGACACGAACACTGAAGCTTTCTTT. Translating it yields CASSPDTNTEAFF.

This clone was seen just once. The chain couples TRBV29-1 to TRBJ2-4, with D hard to call. The ends were cut back, 5 bases at V and 2 bases at J, with 13 bases in the middle. Germline CDR1 SQVTM, CDR2 ANQGSEA. The CDR3 consists of 14 residues. The CDR3 bases are TGCAGCGTTTTCGGCACTTCGACCAAAAACATTCAGTACTTC. The encoded protein is CSVFGTSTKNIQYF.

This clone was counted a few times. The chain is built from TRBV7-8 and TRBJ2-5; the D gene is possibly TRBD2 (6 bases). With 5 bases removed from V and 0 bases from J, the gap between germline ends came to 16 bases. The germline V gene has CDR1 SGHVS and CDR2 FQNEAQ. The CDR3 covers 16 residues. The CDR3 region has the DNA TGTGCCAGCAGCCCACGCTTTAGCGGAAACCAAGAGACCCAGTACTTC. Its protein is CASSPRFSGNQETQYF.

This chain joins TRBV5-4 and TRBJ1-4, with D unresolved. V was shortened by 3 bases and J by 8 bases, with 14 bases between the two germline ends. The V gene's germline CDR1 is SGHNT and CDR2 YYREEE (reference sequence). The CDR3 spans 14 residues. CDR3 in amino acids: CASSSGREGEKLFF. DNA for the CDR3: TGTGCCAGCAGCTCTGGTAGGGAGGGCGAAAAACTGTTTTTT.

This clone was counted once. The V gene is TRBV6-5, the J gene TRBJ1-2, with D uncertain. Deletions cut 3 bases from V and 2 bases from J, with 7 bases between. CDR3 length: 13 amino acids. Germline V gene lookup returns CDR1 MNHEY and CDR2 SVGAGI. The CDR3 coding sequence is TGTGCCAGCAGTTATATTGGGAACTATGGCTACACCTTC. Protein product: CASSYIGNYGYTF.

This clone was recorded only once. V gene TRBV27 combines with J gene TRBJ2-7; the match to TRBD1 covers 7 bases. Germline loops: CDR1 MNHEY, CDR2 SMNVEV (reference sequence). V lost 5 bases, J lost 0 bases, and 10 bases stayed unmatched. CDR3 length: 16 amino acids. CDR3 residues: CASSVGRGFFSYEQYF. Written as DNA, the CDR3 is TGTGCCAGCAGTGTTGGCAGGGGGTTTTTCTCCTACGAGCAGTACTTC.

The V and J genes are TRBV18 and TRBJ1-4; a weak D match, TRBD1 (6 bases). The germline V and J ends were trimmed by 2 bases and 0 bases, with 22 bases remaining between them. CDR1 KGHSH and CDR2 LQKENI come from the germline V gene. This CDR3 is 20 amino acids long. CDR3 nucleotide sequence: TGTGCCAGCTCACCAGGATTTCGGGGACAACCTATTCCAACTAATGAAAAACTGTTTTTT. Protein: CASSPGFRGQPIPTNEKLFF.

This sequence joins TRBV2 and TRBJ1-5, with TRBD1 matching 7 bases. Trimming at V came to 4 bases and at J to 3 bases, leaving 6 bases not matched to a gene. CDR3 size: 15 residues. Germline values: CDR1 SNHLY, CDR2 FYNNEI. The DNA of the CDR3 is TGTGCCAGCAGTGCGCCAGGGGGAAACAATCAGCCCCAGCATTTT. This gives the protein CASSAPGGNNQPQHF. Together with reference TRBV2 and TRBJ1-5, the CDR3 gives the full variable domain: EPEVTQTPSHQVTQMGQEVILRCVPISNHLYFYWYRQILGQKVEFLVSFYNNEISEKSEIFDDQFSVERPDGSNFTLKIRSTKLEDSAMYFCASSAPGGNNQPQHFGDGTRLSIL.

The rearrangement joins TRBV10-3 to TRBJ1-6; possible D gene TRBD1, 5 bases. V lost 7 bases and J 7 bases, leaving 14 bases between the germline ends. The CDR3 extends over 14 amino acids. In germline, CDR1 is ENHRY, CDR2 SYGVKD. The CDR3 DNA is TGTGCCATCAACCCCGGGGACGGCAATTCACCCCTCCACTTT. The encoded protein is CAINPGDGNSPLHF.